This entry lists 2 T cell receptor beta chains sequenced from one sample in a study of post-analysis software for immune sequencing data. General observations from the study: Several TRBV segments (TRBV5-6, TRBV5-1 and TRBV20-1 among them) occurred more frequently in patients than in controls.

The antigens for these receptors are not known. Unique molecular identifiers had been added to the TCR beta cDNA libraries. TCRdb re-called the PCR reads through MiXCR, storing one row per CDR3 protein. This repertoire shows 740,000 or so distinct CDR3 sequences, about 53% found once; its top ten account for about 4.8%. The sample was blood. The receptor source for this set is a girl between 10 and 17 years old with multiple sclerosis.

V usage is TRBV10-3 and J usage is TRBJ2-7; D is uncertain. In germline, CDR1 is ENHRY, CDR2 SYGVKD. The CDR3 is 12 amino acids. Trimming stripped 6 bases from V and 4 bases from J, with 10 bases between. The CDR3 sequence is CAISEQIYEQYF. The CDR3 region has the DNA TGTGCCATCAGCGAACAAATTTACGAGCAGTACTTC.

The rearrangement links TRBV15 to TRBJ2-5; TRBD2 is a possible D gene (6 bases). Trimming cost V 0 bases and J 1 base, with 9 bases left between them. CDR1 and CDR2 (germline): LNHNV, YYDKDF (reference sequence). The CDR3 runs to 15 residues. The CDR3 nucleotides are TGTGCCACCAGCAGAGATGGAGGGGTCCAAGAGACCCAGTACTTC. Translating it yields CATSRDGGVQETQYF.